A single T cell receptor (beta chain) is shown here with its context. Its cognate antigen is unknown. This record comes from a study of cytomegalovirus exposure and HLA in healthy donors. Study-level information: In an earlier analysis, 90 million to 130 million unique TCR beta sequences were found from about 179 million T cells.

13 Jbeta primers and 60 Vbeta primers were used for the PCR. The protocol was immunoSEQ multiplex PCR, while the TCRdb copy is restricted to in-frame clones and leaves out a portion. The sample carries around 130,000 clones, under 85% recorded once. CDR3 size: 14 residues. The V gene end was trimmed by 6 bases and the J gene end by 1 base; junction bases not matched to a gene: 4. Germline V gene sequence: CDR1 SGHTS, CDR2 YDEGEE. Study-wide points: Earlier analysis found most TCR beta V segments productive about 90% or about 30% of the time.

The origin of this receptor is a woman aged 50 to 60 in good health and CMV-seropositive. Sample: PBMCs. The chain couples TRBV5-8 to TRBJ2-3, with 8 bases aligning to TRBD1. As DNA, the CDR3 is TGTGCCAGCACCACGGACAGGGGCACAGATACGCAGTATTTT. Amino acid sequence: CASTTDRGTDTQYF.